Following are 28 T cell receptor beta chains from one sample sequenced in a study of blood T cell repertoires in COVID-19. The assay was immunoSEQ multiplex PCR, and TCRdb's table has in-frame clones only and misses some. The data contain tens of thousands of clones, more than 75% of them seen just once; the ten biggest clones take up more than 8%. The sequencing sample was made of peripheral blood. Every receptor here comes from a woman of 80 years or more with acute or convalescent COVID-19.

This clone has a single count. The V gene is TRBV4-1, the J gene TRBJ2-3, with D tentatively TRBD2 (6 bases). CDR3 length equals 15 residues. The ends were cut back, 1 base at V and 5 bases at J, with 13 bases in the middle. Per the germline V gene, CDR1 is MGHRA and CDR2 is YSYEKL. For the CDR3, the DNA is TGCGCCAGCAGCCAAGCGGTAGCGGTCGGAGATACGCAGTATTTT. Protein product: CASSQAVAVGDTQYF.

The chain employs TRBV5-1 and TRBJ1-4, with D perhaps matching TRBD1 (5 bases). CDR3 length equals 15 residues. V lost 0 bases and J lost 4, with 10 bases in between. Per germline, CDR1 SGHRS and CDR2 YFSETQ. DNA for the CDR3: TGCGCCAGCAGCTTGGAACAGGCCTTTAATGAAAAACTGTTTTTT. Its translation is CASSLEQAFNEKLFF.

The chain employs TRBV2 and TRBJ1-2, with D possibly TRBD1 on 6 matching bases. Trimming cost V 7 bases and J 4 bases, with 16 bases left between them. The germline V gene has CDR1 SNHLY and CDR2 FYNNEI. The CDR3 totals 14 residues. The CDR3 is CASTGQPVFYGYTF. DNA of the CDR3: TGTGCCAGCACAGGACAGCCAGTCTTCTATGGCTACACCTTC.

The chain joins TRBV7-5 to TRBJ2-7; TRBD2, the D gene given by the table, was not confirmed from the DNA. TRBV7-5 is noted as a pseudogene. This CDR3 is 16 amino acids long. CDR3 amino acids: CVRSSSEGREPNEQYF. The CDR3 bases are TGTGTCAGAAGCTCAAGCGAAGGCAGAGAACCGAACGAGCAGTACTTC.

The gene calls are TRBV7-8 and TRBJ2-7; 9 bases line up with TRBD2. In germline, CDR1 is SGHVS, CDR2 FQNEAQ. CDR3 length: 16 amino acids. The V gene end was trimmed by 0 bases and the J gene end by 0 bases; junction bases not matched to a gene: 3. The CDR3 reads CASSLAASGNSYEQYF. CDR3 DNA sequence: TGTGCCAGCAGCTTAGCTGCTAGCGGGAACTCCTACGAGCAGTACTTC. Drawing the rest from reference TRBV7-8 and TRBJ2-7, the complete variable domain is GAGVSQSPRYKVAKRGQDVALRCDPISGHVSLFWYQQALGQGPEFLTYFQNEAQLDKSGLPSDRFFAERPEGSVSTLKIQRTQQEDSAVYLCASSLAASGNSYEQYFGPGTRLTVT.

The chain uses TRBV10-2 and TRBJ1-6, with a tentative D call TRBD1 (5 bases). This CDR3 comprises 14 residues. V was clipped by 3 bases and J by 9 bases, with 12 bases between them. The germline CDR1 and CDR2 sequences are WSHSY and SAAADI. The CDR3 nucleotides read TGCGCCAGCAGTGAAGCCCTTGGGGCTTCACCCCTCCACTTT. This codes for CASSEALGASPLHF.

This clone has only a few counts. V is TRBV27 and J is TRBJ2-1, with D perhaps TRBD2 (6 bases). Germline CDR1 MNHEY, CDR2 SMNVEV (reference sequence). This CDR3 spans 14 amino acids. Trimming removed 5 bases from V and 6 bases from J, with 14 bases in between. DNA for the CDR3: TGTGCCAGCAGTCACCTGGGGGGAAGCAATGAGCAGTTCTTC. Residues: CASSHLGGSNEQFF.

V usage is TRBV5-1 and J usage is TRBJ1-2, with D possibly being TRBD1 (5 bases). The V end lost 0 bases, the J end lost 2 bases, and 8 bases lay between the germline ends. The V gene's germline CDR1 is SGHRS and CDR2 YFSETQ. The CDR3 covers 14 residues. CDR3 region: CASSLGQGNYGYTF. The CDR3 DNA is TGCGCCAGCAGCTTGGGCCAGGGAAACTATGGCTACACCTTC.

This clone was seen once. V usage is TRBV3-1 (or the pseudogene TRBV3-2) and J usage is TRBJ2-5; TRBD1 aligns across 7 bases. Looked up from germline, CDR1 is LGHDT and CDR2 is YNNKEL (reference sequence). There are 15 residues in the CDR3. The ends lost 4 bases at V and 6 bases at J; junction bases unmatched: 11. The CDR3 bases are TGTGCCAGCAGCCGGACAGGATCCGTCCGGAAGACCCAGTACTTC. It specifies CASSRTGSVRKTQYF.

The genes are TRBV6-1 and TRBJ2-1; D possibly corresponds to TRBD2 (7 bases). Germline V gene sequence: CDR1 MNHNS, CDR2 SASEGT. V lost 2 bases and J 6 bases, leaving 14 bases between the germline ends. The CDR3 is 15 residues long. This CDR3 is CASSELSGGLNEQFF. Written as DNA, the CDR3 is TGTGCCAGCAGTGAACTGTCGGGGGGCCTCAATGAGCAGTTCTTC.

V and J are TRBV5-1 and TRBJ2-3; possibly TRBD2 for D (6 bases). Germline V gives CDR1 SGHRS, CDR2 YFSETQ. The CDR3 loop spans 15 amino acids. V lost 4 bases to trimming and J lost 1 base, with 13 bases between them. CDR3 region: CASSTGGTGTDTQYF. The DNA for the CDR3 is TGCGCCAGCAGCACCGGCGGGACTGGCACAGATACGCAGTATTTT.

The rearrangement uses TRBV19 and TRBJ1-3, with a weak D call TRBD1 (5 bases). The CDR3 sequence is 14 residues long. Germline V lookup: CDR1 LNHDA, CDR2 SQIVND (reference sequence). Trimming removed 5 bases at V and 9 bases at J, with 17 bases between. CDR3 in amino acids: CASSPQQGSGTIYF. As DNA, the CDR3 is TGTGCCAGTAGTCCGCAGCAGGGCTCGGGCACCATATATTTT.

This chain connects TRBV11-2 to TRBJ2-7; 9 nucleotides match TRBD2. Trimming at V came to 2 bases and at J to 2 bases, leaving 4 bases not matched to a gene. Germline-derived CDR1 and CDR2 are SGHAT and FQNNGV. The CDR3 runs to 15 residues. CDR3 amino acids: CASSLRSGGPYEQYF. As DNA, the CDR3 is TGTGCCAGCAGCTTACGTAGCGGGGGCCCCTACGAGCAGTACTTC.

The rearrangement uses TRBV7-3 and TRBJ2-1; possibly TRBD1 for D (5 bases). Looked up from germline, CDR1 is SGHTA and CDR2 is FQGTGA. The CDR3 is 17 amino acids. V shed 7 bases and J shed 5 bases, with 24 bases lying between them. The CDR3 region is CASTPPRTPNQNNEQFF. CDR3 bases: TGTGCCAGCACCCCTCCGAGGACACCGAACCAGAACAATGAGCAGTTCTTC.

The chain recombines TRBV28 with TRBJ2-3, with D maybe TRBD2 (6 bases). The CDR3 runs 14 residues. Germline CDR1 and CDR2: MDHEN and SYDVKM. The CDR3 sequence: CATRVGGSTDTQYF. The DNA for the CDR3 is TGTGCTACCAGGGTCGGGGGAAGCACAGATACGCAGTATTTT.

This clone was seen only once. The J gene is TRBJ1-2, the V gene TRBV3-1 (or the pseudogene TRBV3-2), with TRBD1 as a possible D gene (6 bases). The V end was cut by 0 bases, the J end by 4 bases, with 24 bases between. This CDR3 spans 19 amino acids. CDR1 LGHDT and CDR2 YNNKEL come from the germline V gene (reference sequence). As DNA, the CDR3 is TGTGCCAGCAGCCAAGACTGGGGTGCAAGTGACAGGCCGCCCTATGGCTACACCTTC. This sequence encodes CASSQDWGASDRPPYGYTF.

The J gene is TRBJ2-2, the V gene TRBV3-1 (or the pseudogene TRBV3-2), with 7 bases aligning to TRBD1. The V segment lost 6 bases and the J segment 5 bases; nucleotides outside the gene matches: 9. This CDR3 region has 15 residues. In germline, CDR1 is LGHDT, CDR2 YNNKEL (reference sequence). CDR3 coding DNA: TGTGCCAGCAGTCATAGACAGGGATGGACCGGGGAGCTGTTTTTT. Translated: CASSHRQGWTGELFF.

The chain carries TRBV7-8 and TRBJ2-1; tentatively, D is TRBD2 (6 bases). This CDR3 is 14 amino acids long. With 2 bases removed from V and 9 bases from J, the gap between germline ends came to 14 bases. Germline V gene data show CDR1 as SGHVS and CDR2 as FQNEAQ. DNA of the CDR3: TGTGCCAGCAGCTTATTGGCTAGCGAGGGTGAGCAGTTCTTC. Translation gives CASSLLASEGEQFF. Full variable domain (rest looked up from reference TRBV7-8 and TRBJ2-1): GAGVSQSPRYKVAKRGQDVALRCDPISGHVSLFWYQQALGQGPEFLTYFQNEAQLDKSGLPSDRFFAERPEGSVSTLKIQRTQQEDSAVYLCASSLLASEGEQFFGPGTRLTVL.

For the CDR3, the DNA is TGTGCCAGCAGTTTAGGGGCAGGAACGCAGTATTTT. It codes for CASSLGAGTQYF. V and J are TRBV28 and TRBJ2-3; a weak D match, TRBD1 (5 bases). CDR3 size: 12 residues. Germline CDR1 reads MDHEN; CDR2 reads SYDVKM. V was pared by 2 bases and J by 9 bases, with 9 bases between.

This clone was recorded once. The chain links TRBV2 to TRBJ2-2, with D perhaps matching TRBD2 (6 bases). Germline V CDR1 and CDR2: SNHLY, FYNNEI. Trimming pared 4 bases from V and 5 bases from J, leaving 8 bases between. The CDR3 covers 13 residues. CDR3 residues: CASSGGRTGELFF. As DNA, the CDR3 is TGTGCCAGCAGTGGGGGGAGGACCGGGGAGCTGTTTTTT.

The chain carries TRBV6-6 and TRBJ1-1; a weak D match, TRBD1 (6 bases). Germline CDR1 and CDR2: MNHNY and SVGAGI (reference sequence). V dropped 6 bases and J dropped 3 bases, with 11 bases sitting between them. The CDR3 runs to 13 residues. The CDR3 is CASSAPGDTEAFF. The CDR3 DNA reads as TGTGCCAGCAGCGCCCCAGGGGACACTGAAGCTTTCTTT.

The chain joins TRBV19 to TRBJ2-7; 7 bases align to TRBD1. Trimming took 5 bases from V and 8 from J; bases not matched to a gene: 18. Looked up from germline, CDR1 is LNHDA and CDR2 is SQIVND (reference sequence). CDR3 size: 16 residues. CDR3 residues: CASSLPGTALPEKQYF. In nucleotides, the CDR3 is TGTGCCAGTAGTCTCCCCGGGACAGCTCTCCCTGAGAAGCAGTACTTC. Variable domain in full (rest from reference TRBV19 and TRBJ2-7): DGGITQSPKYLFRKEGQNVTLSCEQNLNHDAMYWYRQDPGQGLRLIYYSQIVNDFQKGDIAEGYSVSREKKESFPLTVTSAQKNPTAFYLCASSLPGTALPEKQYFGPGTRLTVT.

CDR3 coding DNA: TGTGCCAGCAGCCAGGGGGGCGGGCGGAACTACAATGAGCAGTTCTTC. This gives the protein CASSQGGGRNYNEQFF. The chain recombines TRBV5-5 with TRBJ2-1, with D perhaps TRBD1 (7 bases). This CDR3 is built from 16 residues. Trimming took off 4 bases at V and 3 bases at J, with 17 bases between the two ends. CDR1 and CDR2 from the germline V gene are SGHKS and YYEKEE (reference sequence). Full variable domain (missing parts from reference TRBV5-5 and TRBJ2-1): DAGVTQSPTHLIKTRGQQVTLRCSPISGHKSVSWYQQVLGQGPQFIFQYYEKEERGRGNFPDRFSARQFPNYSSELNVNALLLGDSALYLCASSQGGGRNYNEQFFGPGTRLTVL.

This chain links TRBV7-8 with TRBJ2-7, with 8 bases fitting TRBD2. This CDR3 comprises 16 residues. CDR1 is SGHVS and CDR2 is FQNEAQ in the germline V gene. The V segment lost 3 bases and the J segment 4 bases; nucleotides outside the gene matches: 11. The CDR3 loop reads CASSLGRSGAYYEQYF. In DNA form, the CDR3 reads TGTGCCAGCAGCTTGGGGCGTAGCGGGGCGTATTACGAGCAGTACTTC.

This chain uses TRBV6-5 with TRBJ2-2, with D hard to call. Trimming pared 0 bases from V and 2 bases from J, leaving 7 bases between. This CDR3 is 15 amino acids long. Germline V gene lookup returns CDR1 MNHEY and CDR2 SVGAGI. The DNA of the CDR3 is TGTGCCAGCAGTTACTCTCGCAGTAACACCGGGGAGCTGTTTTTT. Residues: CASSYSRSNTGELFF.

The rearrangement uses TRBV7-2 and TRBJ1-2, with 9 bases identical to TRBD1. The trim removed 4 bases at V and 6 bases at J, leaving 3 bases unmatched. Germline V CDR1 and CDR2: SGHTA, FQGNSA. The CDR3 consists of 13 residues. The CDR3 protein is CASSSRTGDGYTF. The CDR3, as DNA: TGTGCCAGCAGCTCGAGGACAGGGGATGGCTACACCTTC. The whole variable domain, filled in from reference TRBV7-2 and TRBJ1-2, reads GAGVSQSPSNKVTEKGKDVELRCDPISGHTALYWYRQSLGQGLEFLIYFQGNSAPDKSGLPSDRFSAERTGGSVSTLTIQRTQQEDSAVYLCASSSRTGDGYTFGSGTRLTVV.

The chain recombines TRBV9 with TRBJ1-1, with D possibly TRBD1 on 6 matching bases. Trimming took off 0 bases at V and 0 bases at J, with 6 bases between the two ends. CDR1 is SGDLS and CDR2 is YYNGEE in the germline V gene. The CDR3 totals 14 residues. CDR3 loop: CASSVAGVNTEAFF. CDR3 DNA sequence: TGTGCCAGCAGCGTAGCAGGGGTGAACACTGAAGCTTTCTTT.

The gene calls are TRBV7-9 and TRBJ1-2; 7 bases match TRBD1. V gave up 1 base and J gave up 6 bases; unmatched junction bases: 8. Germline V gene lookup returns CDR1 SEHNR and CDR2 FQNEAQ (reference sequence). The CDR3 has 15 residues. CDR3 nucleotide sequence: TGTGCCAGCAGCTTAGTACAGGGGTTAGTTGATGGCTACACCTTC. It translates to CASSLVQGLVDGYTF.